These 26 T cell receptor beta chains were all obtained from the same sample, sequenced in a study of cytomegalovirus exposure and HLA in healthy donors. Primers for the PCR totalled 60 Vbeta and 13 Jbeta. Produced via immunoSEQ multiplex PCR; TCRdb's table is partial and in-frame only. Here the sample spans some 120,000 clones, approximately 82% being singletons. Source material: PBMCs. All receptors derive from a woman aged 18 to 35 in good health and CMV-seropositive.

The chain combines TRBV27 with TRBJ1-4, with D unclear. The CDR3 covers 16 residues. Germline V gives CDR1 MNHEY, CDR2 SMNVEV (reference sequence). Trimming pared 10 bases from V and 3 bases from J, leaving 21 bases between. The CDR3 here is CATLPYSGKSNEKLFF. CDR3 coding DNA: TGTGCCACCTTACCATATTCCGGGAAGTCTAATGAAAAACTGTTTTTT.

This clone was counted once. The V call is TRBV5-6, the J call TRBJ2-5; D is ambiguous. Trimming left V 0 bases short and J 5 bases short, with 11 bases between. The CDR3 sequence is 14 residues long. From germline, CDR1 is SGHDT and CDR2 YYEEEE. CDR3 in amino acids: CASSLGTGGETQYF. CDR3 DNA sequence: TGTGCCAGCAGCTTGGGTACGGGTGGGGAGACCCAGTACTTC. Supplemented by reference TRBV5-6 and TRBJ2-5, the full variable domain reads DAGVTQSPTHLIKTRGQQVTLRCSPKSGHDTVSWYQQALGQGPQFIFQYYEEEERQRGNFPDRFSGHQFPNYSSELNVNALLLGDSALYLCASSLGTGGETQYFGPGTRLLVL.

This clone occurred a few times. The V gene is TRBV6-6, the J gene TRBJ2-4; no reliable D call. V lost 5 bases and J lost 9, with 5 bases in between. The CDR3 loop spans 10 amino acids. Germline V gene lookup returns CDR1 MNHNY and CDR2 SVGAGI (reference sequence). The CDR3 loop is CASSNGIQYF. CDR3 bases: TGTGCCAGCAGTAACGGCATTCAGTACTTC.

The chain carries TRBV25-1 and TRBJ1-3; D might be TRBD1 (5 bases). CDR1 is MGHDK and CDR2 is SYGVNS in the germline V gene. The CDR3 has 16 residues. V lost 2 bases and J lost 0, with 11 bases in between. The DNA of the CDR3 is TGTGCCAGCAGTGAACGCGACAGCCACTCTGGAAACACCATATATTTT. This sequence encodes CASSERDSHSGNTIYF.

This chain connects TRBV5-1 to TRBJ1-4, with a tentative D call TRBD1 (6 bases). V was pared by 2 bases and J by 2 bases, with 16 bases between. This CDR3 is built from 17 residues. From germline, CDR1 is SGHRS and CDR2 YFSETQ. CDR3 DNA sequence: TGCGCCAGCAGCTTCGGACAGTCGGGCTACACTAATGAAAAACTGTTTTTT. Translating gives CASSFGQSGYTNEKLFF.

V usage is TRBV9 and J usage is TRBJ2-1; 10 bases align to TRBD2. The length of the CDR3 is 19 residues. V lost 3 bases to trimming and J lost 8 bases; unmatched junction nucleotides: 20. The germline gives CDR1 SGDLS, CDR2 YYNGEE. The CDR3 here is CASSAPPRLAGPLGYEQFF. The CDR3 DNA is TGTGCCAGCAGCGCCCCGCCCCGACTAGCGGGTCCACTAGGGTATGAGCAGTTCTTC.

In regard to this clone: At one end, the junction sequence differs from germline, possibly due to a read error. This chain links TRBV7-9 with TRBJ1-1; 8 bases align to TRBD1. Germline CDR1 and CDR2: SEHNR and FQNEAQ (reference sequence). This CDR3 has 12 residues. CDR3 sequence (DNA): TGTTCCAGCAGCTTAGCAGGGGGCCTCGCTTTCTTT. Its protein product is CSSSLAGGLAFF.

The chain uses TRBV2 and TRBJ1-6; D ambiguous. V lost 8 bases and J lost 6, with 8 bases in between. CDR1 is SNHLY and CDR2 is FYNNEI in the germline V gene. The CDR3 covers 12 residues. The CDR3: CASCSSNSPLHF. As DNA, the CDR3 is TGTGCCAGCTGCTCGAGTAATTCACCCCTCCACTTT.

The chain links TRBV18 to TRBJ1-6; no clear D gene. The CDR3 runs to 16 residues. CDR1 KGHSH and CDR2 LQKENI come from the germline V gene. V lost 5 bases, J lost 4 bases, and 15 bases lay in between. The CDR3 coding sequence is TGTGCCAGCTCATTTGGGAGGATGGCTTATAATTCACCCCTCCACTTT. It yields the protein CASSFGRMAYNSPLHF.

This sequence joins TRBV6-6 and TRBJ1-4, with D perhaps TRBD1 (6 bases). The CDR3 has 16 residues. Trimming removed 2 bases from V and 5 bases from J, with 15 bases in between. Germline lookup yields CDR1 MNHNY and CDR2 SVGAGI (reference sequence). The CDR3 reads CASSYASGRGNEKLFF. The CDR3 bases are TGTGCCAGCAGTTACGCGTCGGGAAGGGGGAATGAAAAACTGTTTTTT.

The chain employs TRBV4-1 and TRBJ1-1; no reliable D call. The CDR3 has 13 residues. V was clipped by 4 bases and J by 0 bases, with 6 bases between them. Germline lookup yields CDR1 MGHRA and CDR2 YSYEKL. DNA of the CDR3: TGCGCCAGCAGCCGAAACTTGAACACTGAAGCTTTCTTT. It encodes CASSRNLNTEAFF.

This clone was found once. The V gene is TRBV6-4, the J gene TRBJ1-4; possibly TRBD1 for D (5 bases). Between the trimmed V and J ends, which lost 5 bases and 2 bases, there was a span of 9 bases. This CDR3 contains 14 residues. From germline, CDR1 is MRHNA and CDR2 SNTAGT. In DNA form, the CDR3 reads TGTGCCAGCAGTCCGTCAGGGACTAATGAAAAACTGTTTTTT. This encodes CASSPSGTNEKLFF.

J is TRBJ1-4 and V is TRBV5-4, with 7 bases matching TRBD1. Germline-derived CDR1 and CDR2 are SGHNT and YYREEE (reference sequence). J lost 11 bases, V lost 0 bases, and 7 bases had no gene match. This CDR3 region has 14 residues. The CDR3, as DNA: TGTGCCAGCAGCTTGGGGCAGGGGGACGGGAAACTGTTTTTT. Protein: CASSLGQGDGKLFF.

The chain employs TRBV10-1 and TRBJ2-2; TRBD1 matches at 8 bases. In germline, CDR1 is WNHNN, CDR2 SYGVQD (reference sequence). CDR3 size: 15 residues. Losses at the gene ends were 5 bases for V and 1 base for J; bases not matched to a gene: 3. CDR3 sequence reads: CASSLDRVNTGELFF. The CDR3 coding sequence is TGCGCCAGCAGTTTGGACAGGGTGAACACCGGGGAGCTGTTTTTT.

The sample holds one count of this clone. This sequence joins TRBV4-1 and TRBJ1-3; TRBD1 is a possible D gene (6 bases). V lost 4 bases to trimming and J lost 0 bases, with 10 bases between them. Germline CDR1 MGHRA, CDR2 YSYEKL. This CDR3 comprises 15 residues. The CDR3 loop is CASSLNRASGNTIYF. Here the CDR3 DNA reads TGCGCCAGCAGCCTTAACAGGGCCTCTGGAAACACCATATATTTT.

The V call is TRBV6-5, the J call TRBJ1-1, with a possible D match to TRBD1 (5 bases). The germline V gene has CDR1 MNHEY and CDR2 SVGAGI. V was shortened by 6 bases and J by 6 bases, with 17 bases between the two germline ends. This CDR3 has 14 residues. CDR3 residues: CASSRGDSGAEAFF. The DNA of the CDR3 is TGTGCCAGCAGCCGAGGTGATTCGGGGGCTGAAGCTTTCTTT.

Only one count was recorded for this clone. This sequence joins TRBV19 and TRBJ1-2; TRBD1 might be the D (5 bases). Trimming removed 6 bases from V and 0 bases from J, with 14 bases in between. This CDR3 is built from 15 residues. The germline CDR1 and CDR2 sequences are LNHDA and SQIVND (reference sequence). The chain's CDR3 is CASSPTAPPNYGYTF. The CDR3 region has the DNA TGTGCCAGTAGCCCGACAGCACCTCCTAACTATGGCTACACCTTC.

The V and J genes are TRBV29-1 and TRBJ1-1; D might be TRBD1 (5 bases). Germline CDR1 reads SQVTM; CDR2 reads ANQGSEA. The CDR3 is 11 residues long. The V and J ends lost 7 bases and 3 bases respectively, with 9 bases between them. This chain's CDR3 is CSGQIDTEAFF. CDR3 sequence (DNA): TGCAGCGGACAGATCGACACTGAAGCTTTCTTT.

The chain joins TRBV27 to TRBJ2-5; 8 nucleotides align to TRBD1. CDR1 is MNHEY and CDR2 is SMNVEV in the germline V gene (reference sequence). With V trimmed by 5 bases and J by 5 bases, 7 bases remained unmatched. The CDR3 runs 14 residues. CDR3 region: CASSLGQGGETQYF. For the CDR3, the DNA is TGTGCCAGCAGTCTCGGACAGGGCGGGGAGACCCAGTACTTC.

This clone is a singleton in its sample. The DNA for the CDR3 is TGTGCCAGCAGCCCCTCAGTAGGGGACTACGAGCAGTACTTC. Translated: CASSPSVGDYEQYF. The genes are TRBV5-4 and TRBJ2-7; tentative D call: TRBD1 (5 bases). V lost 4 bases, J lost 3 bases, and 14 bases lay in between. This CDR3 is 14 amino acids long. Germline V gene lookup returns CDR1 SGHNT and CDR2 YYREEE (reference sequence).

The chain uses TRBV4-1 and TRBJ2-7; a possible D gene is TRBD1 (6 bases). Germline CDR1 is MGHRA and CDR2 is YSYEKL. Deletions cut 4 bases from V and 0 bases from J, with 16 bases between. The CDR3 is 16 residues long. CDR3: CASSPTGTQVSYEQYF. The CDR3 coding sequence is TGCGCCAGCAGCCCCACCGGGACACAAGTCTCCTACGAGCAGTACTTC.

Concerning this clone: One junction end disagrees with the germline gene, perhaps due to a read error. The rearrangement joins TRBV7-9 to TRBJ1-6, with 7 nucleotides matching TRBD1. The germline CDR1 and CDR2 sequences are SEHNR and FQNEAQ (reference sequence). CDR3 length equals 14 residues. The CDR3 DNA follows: TGTTCCAGCAGCTTAGACAGGGAAAACTCACCCCTCCACTTT. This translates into CSSSLDRENSPLHF.

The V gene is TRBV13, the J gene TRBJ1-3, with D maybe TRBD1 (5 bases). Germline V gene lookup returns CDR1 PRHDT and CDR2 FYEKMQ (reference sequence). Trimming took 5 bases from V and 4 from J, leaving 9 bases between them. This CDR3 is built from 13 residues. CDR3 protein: CASSPGRGNTIYF. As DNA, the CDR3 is TGTGCCAGCAGCCCAGGGCGAGGAAACACCATATATTTT.

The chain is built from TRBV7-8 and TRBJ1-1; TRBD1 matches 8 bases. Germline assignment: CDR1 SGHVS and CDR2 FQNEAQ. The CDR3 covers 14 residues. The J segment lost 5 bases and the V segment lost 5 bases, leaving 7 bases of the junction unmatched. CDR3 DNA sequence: TGTGCCAGCAGCGAGCAGGGGGCGCTTACTGAAGCTTTCTTT. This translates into CASSEQGALTEAFF.

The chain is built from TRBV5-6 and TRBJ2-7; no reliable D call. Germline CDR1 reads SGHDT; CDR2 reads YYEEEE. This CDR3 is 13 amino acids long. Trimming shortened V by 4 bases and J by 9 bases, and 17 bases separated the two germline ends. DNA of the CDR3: TGTGCCAGCAGCCCGGCCGGGTCAGTCCCGCAGTACTTC. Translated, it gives CASSPAGSVPQYF.

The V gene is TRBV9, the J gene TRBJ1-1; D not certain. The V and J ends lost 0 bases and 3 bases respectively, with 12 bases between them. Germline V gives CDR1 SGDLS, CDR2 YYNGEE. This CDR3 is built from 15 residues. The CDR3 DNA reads TGTGCCAGCAGCGTAGGTGGCTTGAGGTACACTGAAGCTTTCTTT. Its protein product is CASSVGGLRYTEAFF.